The 3 T cell receptor beta chains listed next were all sequenced from one sample in a study of blood T cell repertoires in COVID-19. This table comes from immunoSEQ multiplex PCR, and its TCRdb copy is limited to in-frame clones, with some not included. Here the sample spans 250,000 or so clones, around 84% being singletons. The material sequenced was peripheral blood. The receptors come from a woman between 40 and 50 years old who had recovered from COVID-19.

This sequence joins TRBV11-2 and TRBJ2-5; TRBD1 might be the D (6 bases). This CDR3 has 13 amino acids. Germline CDR1 and CDR2: SGHAT and FQNNGV. Deletions cut 5 bases from V and 2 bases from J, with 9 bases between. Here the CDR3 reads CASSRDTQETQYF. CDR3 in DNA: TGTGCCAGCAGCCGGGACACTCAAGAGACCCAGTACTTC.

V usage is TRBV27 and J usage is TRBJ2-7, with D perhaps matching TRBD1 (8 bases). The length of the CDR3 is 16 residues. CDR1 and CDR2 from the germline V gene are MNHEY and SMNVEV (reference sequence). V was trimmed by 5 bases and J by 0 bases, leaving 17 bases between them. The CDR3 is CASSLKGGTGSYEQYF. The CDR3 DNA sequence: TGTGCCAGCAGTCTGAAGGGGGGGACAGGCTCCTACGAGCAGTACTTC.

This chain connects TRBV11-2 to TRBJ2-5; 8 nucleotides line up with TRBD1. Germline lookup yields CDR1 SGHAT and CDR2 FQNNGV. The CDR3 length is 13 residues. V shed 4 bases, J shed 3 bases, and the junction held 1 base outside the gene matches. This CDR3 reads CASSWTGKETQYF. In DNA, the CDR3 is TGTGCCAGCAGCTGGACAGGGAAAGAGACCCAGTACTTC. Combining the CDR3 with reference TRBV11-2 and TRBJ2-5 gives the whole variable domain EAGVAQSPRYKIIEKRQSVAFWCNPISGHATLYWYQQILGQGPKLLIQFQNNGVVDDSQLPKDRFSAERLKGVDSTLKIQPAKLEDSAVYLCASSWTGKETQYFGPGTRLLVL.